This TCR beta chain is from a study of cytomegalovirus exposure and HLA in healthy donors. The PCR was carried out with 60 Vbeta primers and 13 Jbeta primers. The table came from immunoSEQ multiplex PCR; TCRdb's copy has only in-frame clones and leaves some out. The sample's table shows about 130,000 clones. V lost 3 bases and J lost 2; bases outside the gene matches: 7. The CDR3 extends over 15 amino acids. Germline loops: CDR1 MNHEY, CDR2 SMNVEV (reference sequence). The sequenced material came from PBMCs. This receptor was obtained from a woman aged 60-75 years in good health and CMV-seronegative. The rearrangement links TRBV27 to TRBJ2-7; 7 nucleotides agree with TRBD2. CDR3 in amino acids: CASSFLSGAPYEQYF. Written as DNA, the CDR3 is TGTGCCAGCAGTTTCCTCAGCGGGGCCCCCTACGAGCAGTACTTC.